This record looks at one T cell receptor beta chain sequence and its context. Its antigen is currently unknown. Investigators reverse transcribed all isolated RNA, so they sequenced expressed TCRB transcripts. The data were produced by immunoSEQ multiplex PCR, yet TCRdb's version contains in-frame clones alone and is incomplete. The sample includes approximately 160,000 clones, 10% seen only once; the top ten take less than 0.5%. These data come from a study of beta chain features in type 1 diabetes. General study findings and limits: In every one of the four CD4+ subsets, TCRB CDR3s were moderately but significantly shorter in Type 1 diabetes patients.

Material: central memory CD4+ T cells from blood. The sequence came from a man aged 25-45 years with type 1 diabetes.

The CDR3 DNA is TGTGCCACCAGCCCTCGGGGGACAGGGCTCGACGAGCAGTACTTC. As protein: CATSPRGTGLDEQYF. The J gene is TRBJ2-7, the V gene TRBV15, with TRBD1 identical over 9 bases. Germline V gene lookup returns CDR1 LNHNV and CDR2 YYDKDF (reference sequence). The CDR3 spans 15 residues. V lost 5 bases and J lost 5; bases outside the gene matches: 10.